This entry concerns a single T cell receptor beta chain. Its specificity is not known. This entry is derived from a study of T cell responses to AZD1222 COVID-19 vaccine. Notes on the study in general: All repertoire sampling was performed exclusively after the peak T cell response. Spike as a whole was targeted by vaccine-associated CD4 TCRs, dominant at 160-218 and 743-854.

The V and J ends lost 5 bases and 5 bases respectively, with 12 bases between them. The CDR3 totals 12 residues. The germline V gene encodes CDR1 SQVTM and CDR2 ANQGSEA. Clones were read by immunoSEQ multiplex PCR, and TCRdb kept only the in-frame ones, dropping some. The profile covers some 110,000 clones, with roughly 91% appearing a single time and about 9.1% taken by the ten largest. The chain carries TRBV29-1 and TRBJ2-5, with no clear D. The sequence derives from an adult in good health. This specimen consisted of peripheral blood, obtained on day 0 of AZD1222 vaccination. Here the CDR3 DNA reads TGCAGCGTTCTACTCCCCGGCGAGACCCAGTACTTC. This encodes CSVLLPGETQYF. Full variable domain (rest looked up from reference TRBV29-1 and TRBJ2-5): SAVISQKPSRDICQRGTSLTIQCQVDSQVTMMFWYRQQPGQSLTLIATANQGSEATYESGFVIDKFPISRPNLTFSTLTVSNMSPEDSSIYLCSVLLPGETQYFGPGTRLLVL.